The 3 T cell receptor beta chains presented below share a single source sample, sequenced in a study of shared clonotypes between healthy human individuals. Naive CD8 cells were CD45RO-negative, positively selected for CCR7, excluding terminally differentiated effector memory CD45RA+ cells. Sequenced by immunoSEQ multiplex PCR; TCRdb stores in-frame clones only, minus some. The data contain about 1,800,000 clones, roughly 95% of them singletons. Sample: naive CD8+ T cells sorted from blood. The receptors come from a man between 18 and 35 years old in good health.

The rearrangement uses TRBV2 and TRBJ2-7, with D possibly TRBD1 on 6 matching bases. The CDR3 totals 12 residues. CDR1 is SNHLY and CDR2 is FYNNEI in the germline V gene. Trimming shortened V by 7 bases and J by 0 bases, and 7 bases separated the two germline ends. The CDR3 DNA sequence: TGTGCCAGCAAGGGGGTCTCCTACGAGCAGTACTTC. This encodes CASKGVSYEQYF.

The CDR3: CASSNRDRPYEQYF. CDR3 DNA: TGTGCCAGCAGTAACCGGGACAGACCCTACGAGCAGTACTTC. V usage is TRBV6-5 and J usage is TRBJ2-7; 7 bases are shared with TRBD1. This CDR3 is 14 amino acids long. In germline, CDR1 is MNHEY, CDR2 SVGAGI. The V and J ends lost 5 bases and 2 bases, in that order; junction bases with no gene match: 6.

V usage is TRBV6-6 and J usage is TRBJ1-5; D gene uncertain. The CDR3 length is 12 residues. V was pared by 2 bases and J by 2 bases, with 1 base between. Germline assignment: CDR1 MNHNY and CDR2 SVGAGI (reference sequence). The DNA for the CDR3 is TGTGCCAGCAGTTACCGCAATCAGCCCCAGCATTTT. Amino acid sequence: CASSYRNQPQHF.